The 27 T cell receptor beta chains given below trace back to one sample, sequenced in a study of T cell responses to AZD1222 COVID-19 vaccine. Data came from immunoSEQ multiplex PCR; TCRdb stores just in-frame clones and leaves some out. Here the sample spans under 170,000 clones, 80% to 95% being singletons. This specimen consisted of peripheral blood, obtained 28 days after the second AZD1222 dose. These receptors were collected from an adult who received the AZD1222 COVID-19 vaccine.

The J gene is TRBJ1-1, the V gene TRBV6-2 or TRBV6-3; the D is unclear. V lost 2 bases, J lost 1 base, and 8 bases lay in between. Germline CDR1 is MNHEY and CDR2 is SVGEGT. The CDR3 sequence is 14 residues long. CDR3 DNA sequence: TGTGCCAGCAGTTACGCTAGGGCGAACACTGAAGCTTTCTTT. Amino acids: CASSYARANTEAFF.

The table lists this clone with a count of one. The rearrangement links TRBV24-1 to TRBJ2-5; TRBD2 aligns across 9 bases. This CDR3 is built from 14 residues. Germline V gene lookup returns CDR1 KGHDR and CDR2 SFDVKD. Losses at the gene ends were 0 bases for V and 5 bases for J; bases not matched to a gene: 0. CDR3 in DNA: TGTGCCACCAGTGATTTGGGGACTAGCGAGACCCAGTACTTC. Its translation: CATSDLGTSETQYF.

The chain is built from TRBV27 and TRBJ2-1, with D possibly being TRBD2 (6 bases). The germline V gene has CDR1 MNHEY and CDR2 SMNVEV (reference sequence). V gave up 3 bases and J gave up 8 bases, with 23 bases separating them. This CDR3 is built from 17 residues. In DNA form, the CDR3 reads TGTGCCAGCAGTTTCGTCCAGACGGGAGTTCACGTGGATGAGCAGTTCTTC. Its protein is CASSFVQTGVHVDEQFF.

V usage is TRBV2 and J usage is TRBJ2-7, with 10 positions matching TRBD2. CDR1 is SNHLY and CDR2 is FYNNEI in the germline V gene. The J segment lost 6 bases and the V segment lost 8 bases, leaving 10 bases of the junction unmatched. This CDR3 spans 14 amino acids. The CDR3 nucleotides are TGTGCCAGCCGCTCGGGGACTAGCGAGGGCGAGCAGTACTTC. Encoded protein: CASRSGTSEGEQYF. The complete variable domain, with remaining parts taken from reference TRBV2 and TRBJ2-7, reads EPEVTQTPSHQVTQMGQEVILRCVPISNHLYFYWYRQILGQKVEFLVSFYNNEISEKSEIFDDQFSVERPDGSNFTLKIRSTKLEDSAMYFCASRSGTSEGEQYFGPGTRLTVT.

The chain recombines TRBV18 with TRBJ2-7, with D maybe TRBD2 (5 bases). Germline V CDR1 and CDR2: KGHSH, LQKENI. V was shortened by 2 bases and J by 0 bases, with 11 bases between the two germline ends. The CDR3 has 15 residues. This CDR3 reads CASSPLTGSSYEQYF. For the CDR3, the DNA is TGTGCCAGCTCACCATTGACGGGAAGCTCCTACGAGCAGTACTTC.

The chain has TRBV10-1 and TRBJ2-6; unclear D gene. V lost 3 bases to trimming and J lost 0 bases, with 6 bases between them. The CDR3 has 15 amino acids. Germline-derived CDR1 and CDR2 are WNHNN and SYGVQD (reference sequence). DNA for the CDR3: TGCGCCAGCAGTGATTGGGGCTCTGGGGCCAACGTCCTGACTTTC. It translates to CASSDWGSGANVLTF.

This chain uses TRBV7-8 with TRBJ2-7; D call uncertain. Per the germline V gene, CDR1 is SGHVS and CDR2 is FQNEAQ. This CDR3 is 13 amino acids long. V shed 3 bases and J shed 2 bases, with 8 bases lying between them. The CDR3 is CASSFSETYEQYF. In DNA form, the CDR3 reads TGTGCCAGCAGCTTCAGTGAAACCTACGAGCAGTACTTC.

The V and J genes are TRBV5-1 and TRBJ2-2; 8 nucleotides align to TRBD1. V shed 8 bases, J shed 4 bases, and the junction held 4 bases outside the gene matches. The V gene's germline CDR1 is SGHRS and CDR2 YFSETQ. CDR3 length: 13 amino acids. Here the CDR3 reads CASGQGGTGELFF. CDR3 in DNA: TGCGCCAGTGGACAGGGTGGCACCGGGGAGCTGTTTTTT.

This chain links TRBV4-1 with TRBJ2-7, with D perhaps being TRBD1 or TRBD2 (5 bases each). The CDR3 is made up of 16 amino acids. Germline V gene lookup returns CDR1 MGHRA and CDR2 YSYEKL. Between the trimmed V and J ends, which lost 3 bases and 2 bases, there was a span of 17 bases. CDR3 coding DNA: TGCGCCAGCAGCCAGATGGGGACCCCTTCTACCTACGAGCAGTACTTC. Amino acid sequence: CASSQMGTPSTYEQYF.

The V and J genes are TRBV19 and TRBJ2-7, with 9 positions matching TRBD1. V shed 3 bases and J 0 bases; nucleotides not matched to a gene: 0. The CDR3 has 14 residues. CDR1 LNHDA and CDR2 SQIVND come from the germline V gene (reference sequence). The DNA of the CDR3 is TGTGCCAGTAGTATGGGACAGGGCTCCTACGAGCAGTACTTC. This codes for CASSMGQGSYEQYF.

The CDR3: CASSSARQGGYGYTF. DNA of the CDR3: TGCGCCAGCAGCTCCGCTCGACAGGGCGGTTATGGCTACACCTTC. The rearrangement links TRBV5-1 to TRBJ1-2, with 7 nucleotides matching TRBD1. Germline trimming cut 3 bases from V and 5 bases from J; bases unmatched to any gene: 10. Germline assignment: CDR1 SGHRS and CDR2 YFSETQ. The CDR3 is 15 residues long.

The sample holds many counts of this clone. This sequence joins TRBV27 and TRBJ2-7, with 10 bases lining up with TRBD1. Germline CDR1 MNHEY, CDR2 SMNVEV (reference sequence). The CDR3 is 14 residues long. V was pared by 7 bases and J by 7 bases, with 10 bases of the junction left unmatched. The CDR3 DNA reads TGTGCCAGCACCGCGGGACAGGGGTTGAGGGAGCAGTACTTC. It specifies CASTAGQGLREQYF.

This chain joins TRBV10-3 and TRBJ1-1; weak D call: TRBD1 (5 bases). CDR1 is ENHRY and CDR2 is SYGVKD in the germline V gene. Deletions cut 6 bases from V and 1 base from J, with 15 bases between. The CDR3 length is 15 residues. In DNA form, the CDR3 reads TGTGCCATCAGCGGCCCGACAGCTTCGAACACTGAAGCTTTCTTT. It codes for CAISGPTASNTEAFF.

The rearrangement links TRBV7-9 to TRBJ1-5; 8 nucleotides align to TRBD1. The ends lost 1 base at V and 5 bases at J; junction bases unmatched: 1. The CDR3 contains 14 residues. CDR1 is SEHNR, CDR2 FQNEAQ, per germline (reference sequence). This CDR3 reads CASSLGQGYQPQHF. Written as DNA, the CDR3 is TGTGCCAGCAGCTTAGGACAGGGGTATCAGCCCCAGCATTTT.

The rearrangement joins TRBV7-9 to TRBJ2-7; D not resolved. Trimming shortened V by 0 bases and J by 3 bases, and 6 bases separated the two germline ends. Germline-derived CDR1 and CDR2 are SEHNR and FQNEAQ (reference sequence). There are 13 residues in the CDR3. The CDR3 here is CASSLAMDYEQYF. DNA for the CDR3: TGTGCCAGCAGCTTAGCAATGGACTACGAGCAGTACTTC.

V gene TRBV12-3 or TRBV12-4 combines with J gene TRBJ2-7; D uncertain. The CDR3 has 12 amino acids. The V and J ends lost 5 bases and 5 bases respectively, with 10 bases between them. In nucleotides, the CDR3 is TGTGCCAGCAGTCCTGCACTCAACGAGCAGTACTTC. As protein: CASSPALNEQYF.

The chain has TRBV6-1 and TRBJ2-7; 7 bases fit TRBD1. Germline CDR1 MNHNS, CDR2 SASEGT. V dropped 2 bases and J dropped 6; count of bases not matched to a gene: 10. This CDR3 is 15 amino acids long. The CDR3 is CASSEPGSYRGEQYF. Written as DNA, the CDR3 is TGTGCCAGCAGTGAACCAGGGAGCTACAGGGGCGAGCAGTACTTC.

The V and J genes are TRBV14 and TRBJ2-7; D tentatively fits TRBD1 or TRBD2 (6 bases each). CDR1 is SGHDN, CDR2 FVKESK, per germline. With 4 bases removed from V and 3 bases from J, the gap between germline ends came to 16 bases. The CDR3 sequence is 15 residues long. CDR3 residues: CASSPLEGGYYEQYF. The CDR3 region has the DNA TGTGCCAGCAGCCCCCTGGAGGGGGGATACTACGAGCAGTACTTC.

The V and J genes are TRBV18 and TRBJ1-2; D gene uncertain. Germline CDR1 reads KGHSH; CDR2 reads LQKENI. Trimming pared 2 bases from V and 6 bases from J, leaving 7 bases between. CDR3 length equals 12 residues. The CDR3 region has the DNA TGTGCCAGCTCACCAGGCAGCCATGGCTACACCTTC. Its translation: CASSPGSHGYTF.

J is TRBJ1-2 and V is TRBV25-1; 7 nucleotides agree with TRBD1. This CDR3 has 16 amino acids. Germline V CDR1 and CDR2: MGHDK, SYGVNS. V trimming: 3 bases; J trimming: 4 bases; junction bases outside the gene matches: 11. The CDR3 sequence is CASSESGDRASYGYTF. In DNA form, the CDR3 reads TGTGCCAGCAGTGAGTCTGGCGACAGGGCAAGCTATGGCTACACCTTC.

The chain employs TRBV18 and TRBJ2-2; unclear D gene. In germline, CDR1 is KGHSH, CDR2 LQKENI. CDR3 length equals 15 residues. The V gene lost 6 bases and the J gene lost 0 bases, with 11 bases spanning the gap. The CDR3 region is CASSIGRSNTGELFF. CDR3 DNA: TGTGCCAGCTCGATCGGACGGTCGAACACCGGGGAGCTGTTTTTT.

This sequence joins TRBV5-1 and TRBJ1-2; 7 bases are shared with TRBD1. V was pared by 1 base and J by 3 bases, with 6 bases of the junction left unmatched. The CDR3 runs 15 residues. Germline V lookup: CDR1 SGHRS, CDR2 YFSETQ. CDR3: CASSLNRQGDYGYTF. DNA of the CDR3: TGCGCCAGCAGCTTGAATCGACAGGGTGACTATGGCTACACCTTC.

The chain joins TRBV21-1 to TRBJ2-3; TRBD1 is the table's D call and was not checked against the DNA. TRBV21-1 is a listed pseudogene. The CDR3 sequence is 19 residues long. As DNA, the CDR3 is TGTGCCAGCAGCAAAAACGGGCGACAGGGGGTATGCGGCACAGATACGCAGTATTTT. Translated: CASSKNGRQGVCGTDTQYF.

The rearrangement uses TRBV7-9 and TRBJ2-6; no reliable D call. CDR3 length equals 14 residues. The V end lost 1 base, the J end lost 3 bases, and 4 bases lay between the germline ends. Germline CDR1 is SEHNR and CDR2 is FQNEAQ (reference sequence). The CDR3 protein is CASSLVLGANVLTF. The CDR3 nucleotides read TGTGCCAGCAGCTTAGTTCTTGGGGCCAACGTCCTGACTTTC.

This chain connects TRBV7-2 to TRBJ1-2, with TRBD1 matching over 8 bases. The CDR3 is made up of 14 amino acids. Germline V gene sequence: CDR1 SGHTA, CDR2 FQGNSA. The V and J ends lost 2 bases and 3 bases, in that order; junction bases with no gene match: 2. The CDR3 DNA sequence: TGTGCCAGCAGCTTAACGACAGGGGACTATGGCTACACCTTC. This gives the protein CASSLTTGDYGYTF.

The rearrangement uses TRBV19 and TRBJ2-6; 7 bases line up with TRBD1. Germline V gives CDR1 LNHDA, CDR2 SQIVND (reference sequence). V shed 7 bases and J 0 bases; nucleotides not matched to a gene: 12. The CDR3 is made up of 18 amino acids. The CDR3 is CASTDDRDPDSGANVLTF. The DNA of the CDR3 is TGTGCCAGTACCGACGACAGGGATCCAGACTCTGGGGCCAACGTCCTGACTTTC.

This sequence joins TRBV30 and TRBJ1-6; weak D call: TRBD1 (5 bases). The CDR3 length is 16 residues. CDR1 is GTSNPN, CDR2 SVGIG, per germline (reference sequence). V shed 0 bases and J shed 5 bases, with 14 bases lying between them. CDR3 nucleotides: TGTGCCTGGAGTGTACGGGGACCCGGGAATAATTCACCCCTCCACTTT. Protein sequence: CAWSVRGPGNNSPLHF.